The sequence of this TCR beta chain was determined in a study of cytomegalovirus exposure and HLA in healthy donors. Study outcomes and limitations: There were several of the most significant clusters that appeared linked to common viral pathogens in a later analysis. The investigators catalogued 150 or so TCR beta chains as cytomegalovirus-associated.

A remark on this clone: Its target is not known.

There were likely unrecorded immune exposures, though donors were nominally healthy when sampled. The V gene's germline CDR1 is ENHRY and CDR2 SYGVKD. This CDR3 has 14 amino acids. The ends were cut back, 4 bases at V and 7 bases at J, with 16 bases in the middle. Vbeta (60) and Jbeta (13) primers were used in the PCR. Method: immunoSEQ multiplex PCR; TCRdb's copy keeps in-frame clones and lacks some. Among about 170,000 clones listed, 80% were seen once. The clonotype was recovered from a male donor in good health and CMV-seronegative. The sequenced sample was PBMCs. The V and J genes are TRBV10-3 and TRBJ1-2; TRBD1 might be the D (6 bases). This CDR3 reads CAISGLQGSSGYTF. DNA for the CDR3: TGTGCCATCAGTGGATTACAGGGATCAAGTGGCTACACCTTC.